This passage covers 32 T cell receptor beta chains from one sample sequenced in a study of post-analysis software for immune sequencing data. Study findings and constraints: Five TRBV segments (TRBV5-6, TRBV5-1 and TRBV20-1 among them) occurred more frequently in patients than in controls.

For these TCRs, the target antigens are not known. Unique molecular identifiers tagged the TCR beta cDNA libraries. TCRdb reprocessed the PCR reads via MiXCR and lists one record per CDR3 protein. Here the sample spans 750,000 to 950,000 distinct CDR3 sequences, more than 45% being singletons. What was sequenced was blood. The receptors derive from a girl between 5 and 17 years old with multiple sclerosis.

About this clonotype itself: At one end the junction does not follow the germline gene, possibly because of a read error. CDR3 sequence: CAGSPRPSGLAGPLGEQYF. The CDR3 region has the DNA TGTGCCGGCAGCCCTCGACCCTCCGGACTAGCGGGACCTCTTGGCGAGCAGTACTTC. The chain is built from TRBV7-6 and TRBJ2-4; 12 nucleotides line up with TRBD2. The J call could be wrong; TRBJ2-7 is a better fit for the DNA end. Germline V lookup: CDR1 SGHVS, CDR2 FNYEAQ. This CDR3 contains 19 residues.

This clonotype was detected once. A much larger clone lies one base from this, so it may be a read error. The chain has TRBV7-8 and TRBJ2-5; D remains unclear. CDR1 and CDR2 from the germline V gene are SGHVS and FQNEAQ. Trimming removed 8 bases at V and 5 bases at J, with 6 bases between. The CDR3 runs to 10 residues. The CDR3 DNA reads as TGTGCCAGCGCGCGGGAGACCCAGTACTTC. Its translation: CASARETQYF.

The rearrangement links TRBV7-2 to TRBJ2-1; D could derive from TRBD1 or TRBD2 (5 bases each). The CDR3 extends over 16 amino acids. From germline, CDR1 is SGHTA and CDR2 FQGNSA. Trimming left V 0 bases short and J 0 bases short, with 9 bases between. The CDR3 DNA reads as TGTGCCAGCAGCTTAGCGAAGGGGAGCTCCTACAATGAGCAGTTCTTC. It translates to CASSLAKGSSYNEQFF.

The gene calls are TRBV6-1 and TRBJ2-3, with 11 positions matching TRBD2. V trimming: 2 bases; J trimming: 4 bases; junction bases outside the gene matches: 8. The CDR3 totals 17 residues. The germline V gene encodes CDR1 MNHNS and CDR2 SASEGT. The CDR3 DNA reads TGTGCCAGCAGTGAATTAAGACTAGCGGGGCTATCAGATACGCAGTATTTT. Residues: CASSELRLAGLSDTQYF.

The J gene is TRBJ1-2, the V gene TRBV20-1; D gene ambiguous. The CDR3 runs 12 residues. Trimming shortened V by 3 bases and J by 8 bases, and 13 bases separated the two germline ends. The V gene's germline CDR1 is DFQATT and CDR2 SNEGSKA (reference sequence). Here the CDR3 DNA reads TGCAGTGCTAGTACCGGGGAAGTGGGCTACACCTTC. Its translation is CSASTGEVGYTF.

As concerns this clonotype: An end of the junction does not agree with germline; a read error may underlie this. The chain is built from TRBV27 and TRBJ2-5; D may match TRBD1 or TRBD2 (5 bases each). CDR1 MNHEY and CDR2 SMNVEV come from the germline V gene (reference sequence). This CDR3 is 15 amino acids long. CDR3 nucleotide sequence: TGTGCCAGCAAGGTTTTCTGGGGGTCCCAAGGGACCCAGTACTTC. Residues: CASKVFWGSQGTQYF.

V gene TRBV7-6 combines with J gene TRBJ1-6, with a possible D match to TRBD1 (5 bases). The V end lost 2 bases, the J end lost 5 bases, and 13 bases lay between the germline ends. The CDR3 has 16 residues. Germline CDR1 reads SGHVS; CDR2 reads FNYEAQ. The CDR3 bases are TGTGCCAGCAGCTTAACGGGCAGGGTCAATAATTCACCCCTCCACTTT. Translated: CASSLTGRVNNSPLHF.

The CDR3 coding sequence is TGCAGTGCTAGACGGGGGGCCCTCAATGAGCAGTTCTTC. Protein sequence: CSARRGALNEQFF. The V call is TRBV20-1, the J call TRBJ2-1; perhaps TRBD2 as D (7 bases). Trimming pared 2 bases from V and 6 bases from J, leaving 11 bases between. This CDR3 has 13 residues. The V gene's germline CDR1 is DFQATT and CDR2 SNEGSKA (reference sequence).

The chain recombines TRBV3-1 with TRBJ1-4; tentative D call: TRBD1 (5 bases). This CDR3 contains 14 residues. Germline V CDR1 and CDR2: LGHDT, YNNKEL (reference sequence). The germline V and J ends were trimmed by 3 bases and 7 bases, with 12 bases remaining between them. CDR3: CASSQGRLSEKLFF. The CDR3 DNA sequence: TGTGCCAGCAGCCAGGGGCGGCTGAGTGAAAAACTGTTTTTT.

The chain joins TRBV20-1 to TRBJ2-1; 7 bases fit TRBD2. V shed 3 bases, J shed 0 bases, and the junction held 5 bases outside the gene matches. Germline V CDR1 and CDR2: DFQATT, SNEGSKA (reference sequence). CDR3 size: 15 residues. CDR3 loop: CSARQLAVSYNEQFF. The CDR3 nucleotides are TGCAGTGCTAGGCAGCTAGCGGTCTCCTACAATGAGCAGTTCTTC.

There are a few counts of this clonotype. The chain carries TRBV5-1 and TRBJ2-3; 7 bases match TRBD1. This CDR3 contains 15 residues. Germline values: CDR1 SGHRS, CDR2 YFSETQ. V was clipped by 1 base and J by 5 bases; unmatched bases: 7. CDR3 residues: CASSLQGVQGDTQYF. In nucleotides, the CDR3 is TGCGCCAGCAGCTTGCAGGGGGTACAAGGAGATACGCAGTATTTT.

This chain connects TRBV27 to TRBJ2-1, with a tentative D call TRBD1 (5 bases). There are 15 residues in the CDR3. Germline V CDR1 and CDR2: MNHEY, SMNVEV (reference sequence). V was clipped by 5 bases and J by 2 bases, with 13 bases between them. The CDR3 loop is CASSPRQYTYNEQFF. CDR3 DNA sequence: TGTGCCAGCAGTCCCCGACAGTATACCTACAATGAGCAGTTCTTC.

This clonotype was seen a handful of times. This rearrangement joins TRBV12-3 or TRBV12-4 to TRBJ2-1; D remains unclear. Matching the DNA end better, TRBJ2-7 makes the J call doubtful. This CDR3 is built from 15 residues. The CDR3 DNA follows: TGTGCCAGCAGTTCCTCAGGCTACTCCTACAATGAGCAGTACTTC. Protein sequence: CASSSSGYSYNEQYF.

The chain carries TRBV20-1 and TRBJ1-1; tentatively, D is TRBD1 (6 bases). The germline V and J ends were trimmed by 3 bases and 2 bases, with 13 bases remaining between them. This CDR3 is built from 14 residues. Germline CDR1 and CDR2: DFQATT and SNEGSKA (reference sequence). As DNA, the CDR3 is TGCAGTGCTAGCGCGGACAGTGCTAACACTGAAGCTTTCTTT. Protein sequence: CSASADSANTEAFF.

A few counts support this clonotype. V is TRBV7-9 and J is TRBJ2-4; D not resolved. V was shortened by 1 base and J by 15 bases, with 13 bases between the two germline ends. The length of the CDR3 is 12 residues. Germline-derived CDR1 and CDR2 are SEHNR and FQNEAQ (reference sequence). The CDR3 coding sequence is TGTGCCAGCAGCTTAGAGTTGGGGTTCCGGTACTTC. Translating it yields CASSLELGFRYF.

This clonotype was counted a few times. This CDR3 is CSASGRLAEYNEQFF. The DNA of the CDR3 is TGCAGTGCTAGCGGGCGACTAGCGGAGTACAATGAGCAGTTCTTC. This chain links TRBV20-1 with TRBJ2-1, with 9 bases identical to TRBD2. V was pared by 3 bases and J by 4 bases, with 7 bases of the junction left unmatched. CDR3 length equals 15 residues. Germline CDR1 DFQATT, CDR2 SNEGSKA (reference sequence).

The genes are TRBV6-6 and TRBJ1-2; unclear D gene. CDR3 size: 13 residues. The germline gives CDR1 MNHNY, CDR2 SVGAGI (reference sequence). Trimming left V 7 bases short and J 4 bases short, with 13 bases between. The DNA for the CDR3 is TGTGCCAGCACCGTCACAGCTGTCTATGGCTACACCTTC. Translation gives CASTVTAVYGYTF.

This clonotype was observed a handful of times. V and J are TRBV12-3 or TRBV12-4 and TRBJ2-4, with TRBD2 as a possible D gene (6 bases). The CDR3 has 13 residues. Trimming stripped 7 bases from V and 13 bases from J, with 20 bases between. CDR3: CASNGSPTREQYF. The CDR3 DNA reads TGTGCCAGCAACGGGAGCCCAACTCGAGAGCAGTACTTC.

The gene calls are TRBV10-3 and TRBJ1-1; D is unclear. V lost 6 bases and J 2 bases, leaving 4 bases between the germline ends. The CDR3 covers 11 residues. Germline V lookup: CDR1 ENHRY, CDR2 SYGVKD. CDR3 residues: CAIRDNTEAFF. CDR3 nucleotides: TGTGCCATCAGGGACAACACTGAAGCTTTCTTT.

The chain is built from TRBV19 and TRBJ2-7; 7 bases map to TRBD1. The assigned J gene may be wrong: the sequence end matches TRBJ2-1 better. CDR1 and CDR2 from the germline V gene are LNHDA and SQIVND (reference sequence). CDR3 size: 13 residues. The CDR3 spells CASSWDSNNEQFF. The CDR3 region has the DNA TGTGCCAGTAGTTGGGACAGCAACAATGAGCAGTTCTTC.

The chain is built from TRBV7-9 and TRBJ2-7; D is ambiguous. The DNA end is a closer match to TRBJ2-1, so the J assignment may be wrong. The CDR3 loop spans 14 amino acids. CDR1 is SEHNR, CDR2 FQNEAQ, per germline (reference sequence). CDR3 in amino acids: CASSSGRSGNEQFF. CDR3 DNA sequence: TGTGCCAGCAGCTCCGGGCGTTCGGGCAATGAGCAGTTCTTC.

A word on this clonotype: One end of the junction fails to match germline, which may point to a read error. This chain joins TRBV4-3 and TRBJ2-1, with a tentative D call TRBD2 (6 bases). This CDR3 is built from 16 residues. Germline CDR1 is LGHNA and CDR2 is YSLEER. The CDR3 DNA is TGCGCCAGCAGCCAGGGACTCTATAGCTCCTGCAATGAGCAGTTCTTC. Its protein product is CASSQGLYSSCNEQFF.

This clonotype showed up just a few times. This rearrangement joins TRBV6-2 or TRBV6-3 to TRBJ1-1; TRBD1 is a possible D gene (5 bases). This CDR3 region has 13 residues. Per germline, CDR1 MNHEY and CDR2 SVGEGT. The V gene lost 6 bases and the J gene lost 4 bases, with 12 bases spanning the gap. The CDR3 region is CASSSGGFTEAFF. The CDR3, as DNA: TGTGCCAGCAGCTCGGGGGGTTTCACTGAAGCTTTCTTT.

This clonotype has a handful of counts. The V call is TRBV7-8, the J call TRBJ2-4, with D maybe TRBD1 (5 bases). V lost 2 bases and J lost 2, with 16 bases in between. This CDR3 has 17 amino acids. From germline, CDR1 is SGHVS and CDR2 FQNEAQ. For the CDR3, the DNA is TGTGCCAGCAGCTTACGGGCAGGGTCGGGTACCAAAAACATTCAGTACTTC. This codes for CASSLRAGSGTKNIQYF.

The gene calls are TRBV12-3 or TRBV12-4 and TRBJ2-7; tentatively, D is TRBD1 (5 bases). V dropped 5 bases and J dropped 0 bases, with 11 bases sitting between them. The CDR3 covers 14 residues. As DNA, the CDR3 is TGTGCCAGCAGTCCGACAGTCCGCTCCTACGAGCAGTACTTC. Translated, it gives CASSPTVRSYEQYF.

The chain is built from TRBV6-8 and TRBJ2-4; 11 bases align to TRBD2. Germline V CDR1 and CDR2: MNHGY, SAAAGT. This CDR3 is 15 amino acids long. J was trimmed by 0 bases and V by 5 bases; bases with no gene match: 0. CDR3 coding DNA: TGTGCCAGCAGTGGACTAGCGGGAGCCAAAAACATTCAGTACTTC. Protein: CASSGLAGAKNIQYF.

The V and J genes are TRBV20-1 and TRBJ2-1; a possible D gene is TRBD2 (6 bases). Trimming took off 0 bases at V and 7 bases at J, with 25 bases between the two ends. Germline V gives CDR1 DFQATT, CDR2 SNEGSKA (reference sequence). This CDR3 contains 18 residues. The CDR3 loop reads CSARDYLAGGSALNEQFF. As DNA, the CDR3 is TGCAGTGCTAGAGATTACCTAGCTGGAGGGTCCGCTTTGAATGAGCAGTTCTTC.

The V gene is TRBV20-1, the J gene TRBJ2-3; D is tentatively TRBD1 or TRBD2 (6 bases each). The CDR3 contains 14 residues. Germline values: CDR1 DFQATT, CDR2 SNEGSKA (reference sequence). Trimming stripped 2 bases from V and 3 bases from J, with 12 bases between. The DNA for the CDR3 is TGCAGTGCTAGACCGGGGGCCCGGACAGATACGCAGTATTTT. Translated: CSARPGARTDTQYF.

This sequence joins TRBV29-1 and TRBJ2-7; tentatively, D is TRBD2 (5 bases). The germline V gene encodes CDR1 SQVTM and CDR2 ANQGSEA. The CDR3 consists of 13 residues. V lost 1 base to trimming and J lost 0 bases, with 7 bases between them. CDR3 loop: CSVEAGDSYEQYF. The CDR3 bases are TGCAGCGTTGAAGCCGGGGACTCCTACGAGCAGTACTTC.

The chain recombines TRBV15 with TRBJ2-3; a weak D match, TRBD2 (6 bases). Trimming removed 1 base at V and 0 bases at J, with 20 bases between. CDR1 and CDR2 (germline): LNHNV, YYDKDF (reference sequence). The CDR3 runs to 19 residues. The CDR3 DNA reads as TGTGCCACCAGCAGAGTGTGGGGTAGGCGCGGGGCTAGCACAGATACGCAGTATTTT. It specifies CATSRVWGRRGASTDTQYF.

In its sample, this clonotype was seen a few times. The V gene is TRBV29-1, the J gene TRBJ1-1; D possibly corresponds to TRBD1 (5 bases). Per germline, CDR1 SQVTM and CDR2 ANQGSEA. The CDR3 loop spans 14 amino acids. V shed 4 bases and J shed 4 bases, with 16 bases lying between them. In nucleotides, the CDR3 is TGCAGCGTTGTCGGGACTACTCCGGGCACTGAAGCTTTCTTT. This gives the protein CSVVGTTPGTEAFF.

The chain has TRBV27 and TRBJ2-6, with D uncertain. The V and J ends lost 10 bases and 5 bases respectively, with 12 bases between them. Germline V CDR1 and CDR2: MNHEY, SMNVEV (reference sequence). The CDR3 covers 13 residues. In DNA form, the CDR3 reads TGTGCCACCACACGATCTAGGGCCAACGTCCTGACTTTC. Its translation is CATTRSRANVLTF.